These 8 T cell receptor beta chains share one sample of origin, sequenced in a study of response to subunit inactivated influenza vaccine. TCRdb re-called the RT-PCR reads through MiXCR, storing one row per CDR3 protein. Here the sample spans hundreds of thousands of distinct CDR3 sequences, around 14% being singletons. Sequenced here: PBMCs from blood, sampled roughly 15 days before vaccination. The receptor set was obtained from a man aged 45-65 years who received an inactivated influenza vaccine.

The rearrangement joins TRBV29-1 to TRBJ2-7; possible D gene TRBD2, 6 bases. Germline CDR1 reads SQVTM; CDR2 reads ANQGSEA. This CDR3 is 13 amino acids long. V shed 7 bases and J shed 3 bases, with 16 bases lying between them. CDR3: CSGTGTPDYEQYF. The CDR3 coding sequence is TGCAGCGGCACCGGGACTCCTGACTACGAGCAGTACTTC.

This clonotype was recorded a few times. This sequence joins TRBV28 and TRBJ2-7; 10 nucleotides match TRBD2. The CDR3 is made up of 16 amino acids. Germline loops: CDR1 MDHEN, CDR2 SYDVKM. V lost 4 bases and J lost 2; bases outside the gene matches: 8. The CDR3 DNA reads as TGTGCCAGCAGTTCCGCCGGGACTAGCGAAGCCTACGAGCAGTACTTC. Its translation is CASSSAGTSEAYEQYF. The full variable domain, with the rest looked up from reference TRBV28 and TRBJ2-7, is DVKVTQSSRYLVKRTGEKVFLECVQDMDHENMFWYRQDPGLGLRLIYFSYDVKMKEKGDIPEGYSVSREKKERFSLILESASTNQTSMYLCASSSAGTSEAYEQYFGPGTRLTVT.

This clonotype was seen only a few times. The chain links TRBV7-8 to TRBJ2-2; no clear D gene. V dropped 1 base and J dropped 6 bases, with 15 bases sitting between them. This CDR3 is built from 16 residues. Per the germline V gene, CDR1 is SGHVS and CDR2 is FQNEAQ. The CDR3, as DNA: TGTGCCAGCAGCTTAGTTTTTAGTAGGAGCCCCGGGGAGCTGTTTTTT. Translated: CASSLVFSRSPGELFF.

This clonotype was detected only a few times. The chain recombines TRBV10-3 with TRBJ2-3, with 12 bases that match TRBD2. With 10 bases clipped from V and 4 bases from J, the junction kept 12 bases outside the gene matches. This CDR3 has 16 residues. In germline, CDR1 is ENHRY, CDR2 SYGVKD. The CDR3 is CATRVTSGRWADTQYF. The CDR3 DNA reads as TGTGCCACTAGGGTTACTAGCGGGAGGTGGGCAGATACGCAGTATTTT.

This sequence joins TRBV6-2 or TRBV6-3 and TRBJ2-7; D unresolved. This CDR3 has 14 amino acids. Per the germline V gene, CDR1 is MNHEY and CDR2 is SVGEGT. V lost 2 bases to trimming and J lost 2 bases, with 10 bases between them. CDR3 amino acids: CASSYRRSTYEQYF. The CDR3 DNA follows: TGTGCCAGCAGTTACAGGCGAAGCACCTACGAGCAGTACTTC.

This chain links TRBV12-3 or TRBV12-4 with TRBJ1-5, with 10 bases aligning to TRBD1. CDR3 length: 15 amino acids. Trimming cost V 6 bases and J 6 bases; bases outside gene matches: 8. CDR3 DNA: TGTGCCAGCAGGGACGGGACAGGGGACTTTCAGCCCCAGCATTTT. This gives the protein CASRDGTGDFQPQHF.

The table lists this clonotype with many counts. CDR3 in DNA: TGCGCCAGCAGTGAGTCGTATGTAGGAGAGCAGTTCTTC. Translating it yields CASSESYVGEQFF. The chain employs TRBV10-1 and TRBJ2-1; D unresolved. Germline CDR1 reads WNHNN; CDR2 reads SYGVQD (reference sequence). This CDR3 contains 13 residues. The V end was cut by 0 bases, the J end by 10 bases, with 10 bases between.

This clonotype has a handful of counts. CDR3 nucleotide sequence: TGTGCCAGCAGCTTAGGGTGGGAGCGACACGAGCAGTACTTC. Protein sequence: CASSLGWERHEQYF. V and J are TRBV11-2 and TRBJ2-7; maybe TRBD2 (5 bases). This CDR3 has 14 amino acids. From germline, CDR1 is SGHAT and CDR2 FQNNGV. V dropped 1 base and J dropped 5 bases, with 12 bases sitting between them.